The 7 T cell receptor beta chains given below trace back to one sample, sequenced in a study of blood T cells in healthy people across ages. A second roughly 6 to 11 cycle PCR used barcoded and J-beta primers. TCRdb reanalysed the 5' RACE reads using MiXCR and keeps one entry per CDR3 protein. Of 730,000 or so distinct CDR3 sequences listed, roughly 45% are singletons. Input material: blood. The receptors were gathered from a woman aged 55-75 years in good health.

CDR3 residues: CASSPTAGGRNEQFF. The CDR3 nucleotides read TGTGCCAGCTCACCAACAGCGGGAGGCCGCAATGAGCAGTTCTTC. This chain connects TRBV18 to TRBJ2-1; 9 bases align to TRBD2. The J segment lost 6 bases and the V segment lost 2 bases, leaving 5 bases of the junction unmatched. The CDR3 covers 15 residues. CDR1 and CDR2 (germline): KGHSH, LQKENI.

The V gene is TRBV20-1, the J gene TRBJ2-3; 12 bases align to TRBD2. The CDR3 is made up of 15 amino acids. V was pared by 4 bases and J by 4 bases, with 6 bases of the junction left unmatched. From germline, CDR1 is DFQATT and CDR2 SNEGSKA (reference sequence). The CDR3 nucleotides read TGCAGTGCTAACCCACTAGCGGGGGGTCCAGATACGCAGTATTTT. It specifies CSANPLAGGPDTQYF.

This clonotype was recorded only once. A single base separates this from a much larger clone, so it may be a read error. The chain has TRBV7-2 and TRBJ1-2; D perhaps matches TRBD1 (5 bases). The ends were cut back, 4 bases at V and 3 bases at J, with 9 bases in the middle. The length of the CDR3 is 13 residues. Germline V gene sequence: CDR1 SGHTA, CDR2 FQGNSA. The CDR3: CTSSSGDYYGYTF. The CDR3 nucleotides read TGTACCAGCAGCTCGGGGGATTACTATGGCTACACCTTC.

The genes are TRBV11-1 and TRBJ1-1; 7 bases map to TRBD1. V was pared by 6 bases and J by 1 base, with 8 bases of the junction left unmatched. CDR1 SGHAT and CDR2 FQDESV come from the germline V gene (reference sequence). The CDR3 sequence is 15 residues long. Written as DNA, the CDR3 is TGTGCCAGCAGGTACCGACAGGGCGGGAACACTGAAGCTTTCTTT. Translation gives CASRYRQGGNTEAFF. Full variable domain (rest looked up from reference TRBV11-1 and TRBJ1-1): EAEVAQSPRYKITEKSQAVAFWCDPISGHATLYWYRQILGQGPELLVQFQDESVVDDSQLPKDRFSAERLKGVDSTLKIQPAELGDSAMYLCASRYRQGGNTEAFFGQGTRLTVV.

Of note for this clonotype: This is likely a read error, given that the CDR3 carries no conserved phenylalanine or tryptophan at its end. The DNA is omitted, as the CDR3 cannot be located on it reliably, and the CDR3 follows TCRdb's listing. V is TRBV3-1 and J is TRBJ2-1; TRBD2 is taken as the D call from the table, unchecked against the DNA. Germline-derived CDR1 and CDR2 are LGHDT and YNNKEL (reference sequence). The CDR3 numbers 18 amino acids, ends counted. This CDR3 reads CASSQSTGDYLITMSSSS.

The rearrangement links TRBV18 to TRBJ2-4; D might be TRBD1 (5 bases). The closer fit of TRBJ2-7 to the DNA end suggests the J call may be wrong. Per germline, CDR1 KGHSH and CDR2 LQKENI. The CDR3 consists of 12 residues. The CDR3 nucleotides are TGTGCCAGCGCACTACAGGCCTACGAGCAGTACTTC. Protein product: CASALQAYEQYF.

Many counts were recorded for this clonotype. The V gene is TRBV10-1, the J gene TRBJ2-5, with a weak D call TRBD2 (6 bases). The germline V gene has CDR1 WNHNN and CDR2 SYGVQD (reference sequence). The ends were cut back, 7 bases at V and 5 bases at J, with 14 bases in the middle. The CDR3 length is 13 residues. The CDR3 sequence is CASTRLVLETQYF. DNA of the CDR3: TGCGCCAGCACCCGACTAGTTTTGGAGACCCAGTACTTC.